Below are 31 T cell receptor beta chains sequenced from a single sample in a study of shared clonotypes between healthy human individuals. Profiling relied on immunoSEQ multiplex PCR, and the TCRdb table lists in-frame clones only, not all of them. The table records fewer than 2.5 million clones, 80% to 95% of them present only once. The sample taken for sequencing was naive CD4+ T cells from PBMCs. The subset: CD45RA+ positively selected. Receptors originate from a man in his late teens or twenties in good health. Some clones in this sample may be carry-over from other donors' samples.

V gene TRBV2 combines with J gene TRBJ2-3; no clear D gene. The CDR3 contains 14 residues. With 5 bases removed from V and 2 bases from J, the gap between germline ends came to 11 bases. Germline V CDR1 and CDR2: SNHLY, FYNNEI. The CDR3 is CASSPMLDTDTQYF. The CDR3 DNA follows: TGTGCCAGCAGTCCAATGCTGGACACAGATACGCAGTATTTT.

CDR3 DNA sequence: TGTTCAACAGGGGACCACACTGAAGCTTTCTTT. Translating it yields CSTGDHTEAFF. The chain recombines TRBV28 with TRBJ1-1; 7 nucleotides align to TRBD1. The germline CDR1 and CDR2 sequences are MDHEN and SYDVKM. CDR3 size: 11 residues.

V usage is TRBV28 and J usage is TRBJ2-4; 7 positions agree with TRBD1. This CDR3 is built from 14 residues. After removal of 9 bases from V and 6 bases from J, the junction contained 11 bases not matched to a gene. The germline V gene encodes CDR1 MDHEN and CDR2 SYDVKM. This CDR3 reads CASSGTASGNIQYF. As DNA, the CDR3 is TGTGCCAGTTCGGGGACAGCCTCTGGAAACATTCAGTACTTC.

The rearrangement uses TRBV4-3 and TRBJ1-5, with D unresolved. The CDR3 has 13 residues. Germline loops: CDR1 LGHNA, CDR2 YSLEER. Trimming took off 1 base at V and 4 bases at J, with 5 bases between the two ends. CDR3 coding DNA: TGCGCCAGCAGCCAAGGCATAAATCAGCCCCAGCATTTT. Translated, it gives CASSQGINQPQHF.

V gene TRBV9 combines with J gene TRBJ2-3, with TRBD1 matching over 9 bases. The CDR3 consists of 15 residues. The V and J ends lost 3 bases and 1 base, in that order; junction bases with no gene match: 3. In germline, CDR1 is SGDLS, CDR2 YYNGEE. The CDR3 region is CASSARDRGTDTQYF. CDR3 nucleotide sequence: TGTGCCAGCAGCGCCCGGGACAGGGGCACAGATACGCAGTATTTT.

This sequence joins TRBV6-1 and TRBJ2-7; D may be TRBD2 (6 bases). The CDR3 sequence is 14 residues long. V was trimmed by 11 bases and J by 2 bases, leaving 19 bases between them. Germline assignment: CDR1 MNHNS and CDR2 SASEGT. The CDR3 region has the DNA TGTGCCGGTCGTGGGAGCGGGCGTACCTACGAGCAGTACTTC. It specifies CAGRGSGRTYEQYF.

This CDR3 reads CASSEGGGTGELFF. CDR3 in DNA: TGTGCCAGCAGTGAAGGGGGAGGAACCGGGGAGCTGTTTTTT. The chain uses TRBV6-1 and TRBJ2-2; tentative D call: TRBD2 (6 bases). The CDR3 has 14 residues. Germline V gives CDR1 MNHNS, CDR2 SASEGT. Trimming removed 1 base at V and 5 bases at J, with 8 bases between.

The chain combines TRBV27 with TRBJ2-7, with 8 bases lining up with TRBD1. This CDR3 has 17 amino acids. V shed 5 bases and J 0 bases; nucleotides not matched to a gene: 12. Per the germline V gene, CDR1 is MNHEY and CDR2 is SMNVEV (reference sequence). The CDR3 loop reads CASSPGTGLPGSYEQYF. CDR3 DNA: TGTGCCAGCAGTCCGGGGACAGGCCTGCCCGGCTCCTACGAGCAGTACTTC.

This rearrangement joins TRBV5-1 to TRBJ1-1; D is ambiguous. Germline V gene lookup returns CDR1 SGHRS and CDR2 YFSETQ. V gave up 0 bases and J gave up 0 bases, with 9 bases separating them. The CDR3 sequence is 15 residues long. Written as DNA, the CDR3 is TGCGCCAGCAGCTTGGCCCGGCGGATGAACACTGAAGCTTTCTTT. Amino acid sequence: CASSLARRMNTEAFF.

In DNA form, the CDR3 reads TGTGCCAGTAGTAAGGGACCCAACACCGGGGAGCTGTTTTTT. Its protein product is CASSKGPNTGELFF. The chain links TRBV19 to TRBJ2-2; possibly TRBD1 or TRBD2 for D (5 bases each). The length of the CDR3 is 14 residues. Germline V lookup: CDR1 LNHDA, CDR2 SQIVND (reference sequence). V lost 4 bases and J 2 bases, leaving 8 bases between the germline ends.

The chain has TRBV6-5 and TRBJ2-5, with TRBD2 as a possible D gene (5 bases). This CDR3 has 16 amino acids. Trimming took 0 bases from V and 5 from J, leaving 16 bases between them. Germline V gene data show CDR1 as MNHEY and CDR2 as SVGAGI. The CDR3: CASSYSLAGWEETQYF. CDR3 DNA sequence: TGTGCCAGCAGTTACTCTCTGGCCGGGTGGGAGGAGACCCAGTACTTC.

The rearrangement links TRBV5-6 to TRBJ2-6; the match to TRBD1 covers 9 bases. The trim removed 4 bases at V and 1 base at J, leaving 6 bases unmatched. Germline values: CDR1 SGHDT, CDR2 YYEEEE. This CDR3 is 17 amino acids long. The CDR3 is CASSAGQGKSGANVLTF. The CDR3 bases are TGTGCCAGCAGCGCGGGACAGGGAAAATCTGGGGCCAACGTCCTGACTTTC.

This clone was recorded only once. The V gene is TRBV6-9, the J gene TRBJ1-5; 7 bases line up with TRBD1. V lost 11 bases and J lost 0; bases outside the gene matches: 10. CDR3 size: 15 residues. The V gene's germline CDR1 is MNHGY and CDR2 SVAAGI. DNA of the CDR3: TGTGCCGGGAGAGGGGGCGAGAATAGCAATCAGCCCCAGCATTTT. Translation: CAGRGGENSNQPQHF.

The CDR3 here is CASRGLAVTDTQYF. The CDR3 bases are TGTGCCAGCAGAGGACTAGCTGTCACAGATACGCAGTATTTT. This rearrangement joins TRBV7-7 to TRBJ2-3; TRBD2 aligns across 8 bases. Germline values: CDR1 SSHAT, CDR2 FNYEAQ (reference sequence). With V trimmed by 6 bases and J by 2 bases, 4 bases remained unmatched. The CDR3 runs 14 residues.

The chain links TRBV7-9 to TRBJ2-2, with D tentatively TRBD2 (6 bases). The CDR3 totals 15 residues. Germline V gene lookup returns CDR1 SEHNR and CDR2 FQNEAQ (reference sequence). The V and J ends lost 4 bases and 1 base respectively, with 10 bases between them. CDR3 nucleotide sequence: TGTGCCAGCAGCTCCCGCGGGGTGAACACCGGGGAGCTGTTTTTT. Protein product: CASSSRGVNTGELFF.

This chain uses TRBV18 with TRBJ1-3; D gene ambiguous. The germline CDR1 and CDR2 sequences are KGHSH and LQKENI. V dropped 3 bases and J dropped 8 bases, with 8 bases sitting between them. The CDR3 is made up of 12 amino acids. CDR3 sequence (DNA): TGTGCCAGCTCACCTGCAGGAGACACCATATATTTT. Translated, it gives CASSPAGDTIYF.

The chain combines TRBV25-1 with TRBJ2-1; D unresolved. The CDR3 length is 13 residues. From germline, CDR1 is MGHDK and CDR2 SYGVNS. Trimming took 2 bases from V and 10 from J, leaving 12 bases between them. The CDR3 region is CASSERTLGEQFF. The CDR3 DNA reads TGTGCCAGCAGTGAACGGACGCTAGGGGAGCAGTTCTTC.

This rearrangement joins TRBV28 to TRBJ2-1, with 9 positions matching TRBD2. The germline V gene has CDR1 MDHEN and CDR2 SYDVKM. V shed 8 bases, J shed 4 bases, and the junction held 9 bases outside the gene matches. This CDR3 has 15 residues. CDR3 nucleotides: TGTGCCAGCGACGTAGCGGGAGTATCTTACAATGAGCAGTTCTTC. It encodes CASDVAGVSYNEQFF.

The chain joins TRBV30 to TRBJ1-1; unclear D gene. CDR1 and CDR2 (germline): GTSNPN, SVGIG (reference sequence). The CDR3 spans 14 residues. Trimming shortened V by 3 bases and J by 0 bases, and 11 bases separated the two germline ends. The CDR3 sequence is CAWRPRPMNTEAFF. The CDR3 DNA reads as TGTGCCTGGAGACCCCGCCCTATGAACACTGAAGCTTTCTTT.

The J gene is TRBJ2-5, the V gene TRBV10-3, with 14 bases that match TRBD2. Germline CDR1 ENHRY, CDR2 SYGVKD. The CDR3 covers 17 residues. Losses at the gene ends were 6 bases for V and 5 bases for J; bases not matched to a gene: 11. The CDR3 sequence: CAIRDPGLAGDAETQYF. The DNA for the CDR3 is TGTGCCATCAGAGACCCGGGACTAGCGGGAGATGCGGAGACCCAGTACTTC.

V is TRBV25-1 and J is TRBJ2-4; TRBD2 aligns across 7 bases. V lost 6 bases to trimming and J lost 8 bases; unmatched junction nucleotides: 13. The CDR3 sequence is 15 residues long. Germline CDR1 and CDR2: MGHDK and SYGVNS. The CDR3 DNA sequence: TGTGCCAGCAGAGCCTCTCGGGGGGTAGGGGACATTCAGTACTTC. Its translation: CASRASRGVGDIQYF.

The chain couples TRBV5-1 to TRBJ1-1, with no clear D. Germline values: CDR1 SGHRS, CDR2 YFSETQ. Between the trimmed V and J ends, which lost 1 base and 1 base, there was a span of 11 bases. This CDR3 comprises 15 residues. The CDR3 loop is CASSLMIGQNTEAFF. The CDR3 nucleotides are TGCGCCAGCAGCTTGATGATCGGTCAGAACACTGAAGCTTTCTTT.

Only one count was recorded for this clone. CDR3 protein: CASSLAGAGGREQYF. In nucleotides, the CDR3 is TGTGCCAGCAGCTTGGCAGGGGCAGGGGGGCGCGAGCAGTACTTC. The chain is built from TRBV5-6 and TRBJ2-7, with D maybe TRBD1 (7 bases). This CDR3 is built from 15 residues. The germline V and J ends were trimmed by 0 bases and 6 bases, with 16 bases remaining between them. The germline V gene encodes CDR1 SGHDT and CDR2 YYEEEE.

J is TRBJ2-1 and V is TRBV5-1; no definite D call. This CDR3 has 16 residues. Germline loops: CDR1 SGHRS, CDR2 YFSETQ. Trimming removed 1 base from V and 4 bases from J, with 15 bases in between. CDR3 loop: CASSLQPYGSYNEQFF. DNA for the CDR3: TGCGCCAGCAGCTTGCAGCCGTACGGATCGTACAATGAGCAGTTCTTC.

The chain has TRBV7-8 and TRBJ1-6, with 7 bases lining up with TRBD1. Germline V lookup: CDR1 SGHVS, CDR2 FQNEAQ. Trimming removed 4 bases from V and 10 bases from J; junction bases left unmatched: 4. The CDR3 consists of 13 residues. In DNA, the CDR3 is TGTGCCAGCAGCTCCGGGACAGACTCACCCCTCCACTTT. Translation gives CASSSGTDSPLHF.

Comments on this clone: It is unclear where the CDR3 begins or ends on the DNA, so no DNA is shown, and the CDR3 is as TCRdb lists it. V and J are TRBV7-3 and TRBJ2-4; TRBD1, the table's D call, lacks a check against the DNA. Counting both end residues, the CDR3 totals 18 amino acids. CDR1 is SGHTA and CDR2 is FQGTGA in the germline V gene. The CDR3 is CASILPGQDFCAKNIQYF.

Turning to this clone: Distinct nucleotide sequences in the sample also encode this CDR3. The V gene is TRBV5-1, the J gene TRBJ2-2, with 7 bases matching TRBD1. V lost 3 bases to trimming and J lost 2 bases; unmatched junction nucleotides: 4. From germline, CDR1 is SGHRS and CDR2 YFSETQ. This CDR3 has 15 amino acids. This CDR3 reads CASSSDRANTGELFF. The DNA of the CDR3 is TGCGCCAGCAGCTCTGACAGGGCAAACACCGGGGAGCTGTTTTTT.

CDR3 nucleotides: TGTGCCAGCAGACAACTGACGCGGGGGCCGACGTGGCAGTTCTTC. This codes for CASRQLTRGPTWQFF. The V call is TRBV11-2, the J call TRBJ2-1; weak D call: TRBD2 (7 bases). The CDR3 covers 15 residues. V was pared by 6 bases and J by 12 bases, with 24 bases between. Germline V gene sequence: CDR1 SGHAT, CDR2 FQNNGV.

The chain employs TRBV7-2 and TRBJ1-1, with D possibly TRBD1 on 5 matching bases. V dropped 5 bases and J dropped 3 bases, with 19 bases sitting between them. From germline, CDR1 is SGHTA and CDR2 FQGNSA. This CDR3 region has 16 residues. The CDR3 sequence is CASSLYIMGVYTEAFF. The CDR3 DNA reads as TGTGCCAGCAGCCTTTACATTATGGGGGTGTACACTGAAGCTTTCTTT. The full variable domain, with the rest looked up from reference TRBV7-2 and TRBJ1-1, is GAGVSQSPSNKVTEKGKDVELRCDPISGHTALYWYRQSLGQGLEFLIYFQGNSAPDKSGLPSDRFSAERTGGSVSTLTIQRTQQEDSAVYLCASSLYIMGVYTEAFFGQGTRLTVV.

This chain connects TRBV5-4 to TRBJ1-5; D unclear. Germline CDR1 SGHNT, CDR2 YYREEE (reference sequence). The V gene lost 4 bases and the J gene lost 4 bases, with 15 bases spanning the gap. The CDR3 totals 15 residues. The CDR3 region has the DNA TGTGCCAGCAGCCCGATGGCGGGTCGGAATCAGCCCCAGCATTTT. It translates to CASSPMAGRNQPQHF.

V and J are TRBV28 and TRBJ1-3; 10 nucleotides align to TRBD1. In germline, CDR1 is MDHEN, CDR2 SYDVKM. The CDR3 consists of 15 residues. J gave up 4 bases and V 3 bases, and 3 bases lay outside the gene matches. The CDR3 DNA follows: TGTGCCAGCAGTTTGGGACAGGGGCTAGGAAACACCATATATTTT. Its translation is CASSLGQGLGNTIYF.